This entry lists 20 T cell receptor beta chains sequenced from one sample in a study of T cell clonality in common variable immunodeficiency. Here immunoSEQ multiplex PCR was the method, and the copy in TCRdb shows in-frame clones only, minus some. This sample carries 45,000 to 70,000 clones, none of them present only once. Sequencing input: peripheral blood mononuclear cells. The receptors were gathered from a person aged 18-70 years in good health.

This clone came up many times. The observed sequence ends 3 residues before the CDR3 terminus, with the missing tail filled in from the germline J gene. The chain carries TRBV5-1 and TRBJ1-4, with a weak D call TRBD1 (5 bases). Germline CDR1 SGHRS, CDR2 YFSETQ. This CDR3 contains 14 residues. V gave up 1 base and J gave up 8 bases, with 12 bases separating them. CDR3: CASSLSGNYEKLFF. The CDR3 DNA, read in part, is TGCGCCAGCAGCTTGTCAGGGAACTACGAAAAA. Combining the CDR3 with reference TRBV5-1 and TRBJ1-4 gives the whole variable domain KAGVTQTPRYLIKTRGQQVTLSCSPISGHRSVSWYQQTPGQGLQFLFEYFSETQRNKGNFPGRFSGRQFSNSRSEMNVSTLELGDSALYLCASSLSGNYEKLFFGSGTQLSVL.

This clone has at least ten counts. The CDR3 end is not reached by the read, which stops 3 residues before it; the germline J gene fills it in. The genes are TRBV10-3 and TRBJ1-1; a possible D gene is TRBD1 (5 bases). The CDR3 runs to 13 residues. The germline CDR1 and CDR2 sequences are ENHRY and SYGVKD. V gave up 10 bases and J gave up 5 bases, with 17 bases separating them. CDR3 DNA, as far as it was read: TGTGCCACCAAGCAGGGATTGGAAACTGAA. Translation: CATKQGLETE. The entire CDR3 protein reads CATKQGLETEAFF.

In its sample, this clone was seen many times. The CDR3 goes on 3 residues after the read ends, and that part is filled in from the germline J gene. The rearrangement links TRBV20-1 to TRBJ2-5; TRBD1 agrees at 7 bases. V shed 2 bases, J shed 0 bases, and the junction held 15 bases outside the gene matches. The CDR3 contains 18 residues. Germline CDR1 is DFQATT and CDR2 is SNEGSKA (reference sequence). Partial CDR3 DNA: TGCAGTGCTAGACCCTACGCTGAGGGGACAGCGTACCAAGAGACC. Translating gives CSARPYAEGTAYQET. The whole CDR3 reads CSARPYAEGTAYQETQYF.

This clone has ten or more counts. The read comes to an end 3 residues before the CDR3 does, leaving the germline J gene to fill in the end. The chain uses TRBV12-3 or TRBV12-4 and TRBJ2-1; the match to TRBD2 covers 10 bases. V lost 10 bases to trimming and J lost 5 bases; unmatched junction nucleotides: 8. The CDR3 covers 14 residues. Incomplete CDR3 DNA: TGTGCCACCAAGGGACTAGCGAATGACAATGAG. Its translation is CATKGLANDNE. The whole CDR3 reads CATKGLANDNEQFF.

This clone has ten or more counts. The sequenced fragment ends 3 residues before the CDR3 boundary, so the rest is inferred from the germline J gene. The V gene is TRBV7-3, the J gene TRBJ2-1; 11 bases match TRBD2. J was trimmed by 9 bases and V by 5 bases; bases with no gene match: 9. This CDR3 has 15 amino acids. Germline V CDR1 and CDR2: SGHTA, FQGTGA. The CDR3 bases that were read are TGTGCCAGCAGCCCGGGACTAGCGGTGGCAGGTGAG. Translation gives CASSPGLAVAGE. The entire CDR3 is CASSPGLAVAGEQFF.

This clone was detected many times. The read ends 3 residues shy of where the CDR3 ends; the end is completed using the germline J gene. The gene calls are TRBV5-1 and TRBJ2-3; TRBD1 aligns across 8 bases. V shed 0 bases, J shed 4 bases, and the junction held 4 bases outside the gene matches. From germline, CDR1 is SGHRS and CDR2 YFSETQ. The CDR3 is 15 amino acids. This chain's CDR3 is CASSLEETGADTQYF. Incomplete CDR3 DNA: TGCGCCAGCAGCTTGGAGGAGACAGGGGCAGATACG.

As to this clone: The CDR3 is cut off 3 residues early in the read; its end comes from the germline J gene. The rearrangement links TRBV5-4 to TRBJ2-1; D is perhaps TRBD2 (6 bases). This CDR3 is built from 15 residues. The germline V gene encodes CDR1 SGHNT and CDR2 YYREEE (reference sequence). Trimming took 2 bases from V and 4 from J, leaving 13 bases between them. Partial CDR3 DNA: TGTGCCAGCAGCTTTCATACTAGCAGATACAATGAG. Translating gives CASSFHTSRYNE. The CDR3 in its entirety is CASSFHTSRYNEQFF.

This clone occurred many times. The sequenced fragment ends 3 residues before the CDR3 boundary, so the rest is inferred from the germline J gene. This chain links TRBV5-1 with TRBJ1-3, with 9 bases matching TRBD1. Germline V gene data show CDR1 as SGHRS and CDR2 as YFSETQ. Germline trimming cut 5 bases from V and 4 bases from J; bases unmatched to any gene: 4. CDR3 size: 14 residues. The covered CDR3 bases are TGCGCCAGCAGGTCCGGGACAGGGGGAAACACC. Residues: CASRSGTGGNT. The whole CDR3 reads CASRSGTGGNTIYF.

This clone was seen only a few times. The sequenced fragment ends 3 residues before the CDR3 boundary, so the rest is inferred from the germline J gene. The rearrangement uses TRBV18 and TRBJ2-1; perhaps TRBD2 as D (5 bases). CDR3 length: 16 residues. Per the germline V gene, CDR1 is KGHSH and CDR2 is LQKENI. V was shortened by 4 bases and J by 5 bases, with 18 bases between the two germline ends. CDR3 region: CASSLMLASSNNEQFF. The CDR3 bases that were read are TGTGCCAGCTCACTAATGCTAGCCTCGAGTAACAATGAG.

This clone was seen at least ten times. The sequenced fragment ends 3 residues before the CDR3 boundary, so the rest is inferred from the germline J gene. The chain links TRBV5-1 to TRBJ2-1, with TRBD2 matching 9 bases. The V gene's germline CDR1 is SGHRS and CDR2 YFSETQ. V was clipped by 5 bases and J by 4 bases; unmatched bases: 7. CDR3 size: 15 residues. CDR3 DNA (partial): TGCGCCAGCAGAATTCGACTAGCGGATTACAATGAG. This encodes CASRIRLADYNE. The whole CDR3 is CASRIRLADYNEQFF.

This clone was found many times. The CDR3 sequence is CSARGGRNTQYF. CDR3 bases read: TGCAGTGCTAGAGGGGGGCGAAATACG. V is TRBV20-1 and J is TRBJ2-3, with D perhaps matching TRBD1 (6 bases). The read ends 3 residues shy of where the CDR3 ends; the end is completed using the germline J gene. Trimming took off 1 base at V and 7 bases at J, with 9 bases between the two ends. This CDR3 has 12 amino acids. The germline CDR1 and CDR2 sequences are DFQATT and SNEGSKA (reference sequence).

This clone has just a few counts. The missing CDR3 end, 3 residues past where the read stops, is filled in from the germline J gene. The chain carries TRBV5-1 and TRBJ2-7; 10 nucleotides line up with TRBD1. This CDR3 has 19 amino acids. Trimming cost V 1 base and J 6 bases; bases outside gene matches: 19. CDR1 is SGHRS, CDR2 YFSETQ, per germline. The sequenced part of the CDR3 DNA is TGCGCCAGCAGCTTGATTGGGTCCCGGGACAGGGGTGAGGGCTCCGAG. Translating gives CASSLIGSRDRGEGSE. The entire CDR3 sequence reads CASSLIGSRDRGEGSEQYF. Together with reference TRBV5-1 and TRBJ2-7, the CDR3 gives the full variable domain: KAGVTQTPRYLIKTRGQQVTLSCSPISGHRSVSWYQQTPGQGLQFLFEYFSETQRNKGNFPGRFSGRQFSNSRSEMNVSTLELGDSALYLCASSLIGSRDRGEGSEQYFGPGTRLTVT.

There are many counts of this clone. Read coverage stops 3 residues before the CDR3 terminus; the germline J gene supplies the remainder. The V gene is TRBV20-1, the J gene TRBJ2-7; D call uncertain. Germline CDR1 DFQATT, CDR2 SNEGSKA (reference sequence). With 7 bases removed from V and 6 bases from J, the gap between germline ends came to 10 bases. CDR3 length equals 10 residues. This chain's CDR3 is CSGLWAEQYF. The sequenced CDR3 bases are TGCAGTGGGCTTTGGGCCGAG.

This clone was observed many times. Read sequence stops 3 residues before the CDR3 end, and the germline J gene provides the missing end. V gene TRBV29-1 combines with J gene TRBJ2-3; 10 bases match TRBD1. Trimming cost V 4 bases and J 5 bases; bases outside gene matches: 6. This CDR3 comprises 14 residues. Germline V lookup: CDR1 SQVTM, CDR2 ANQGSEA. CDR3 DNA, as far as it was read: TGCAGCGTTGCGGGACAGGGGTTTGGAGATACG. It encodes CSVAGQGFGDT. The entire CDR3 sequence reads CSVAGQGFGDTQYF.

This clone was recorded many times. The read falls 3 residues short of the CDR3 end, and the missing part is taken from the germline J gene. This chain uses TRBV20-1 with TRBJ2-3; TRBD2 aligns across 11 bases. The germline V gene encodes CDR1 DFQATT and CDR2 SNEGSKA (reference sequence). V lost 3 bases to trimming and J lost 3 bases; unmatched junction nucleotides: 8. This CDR3 has 16 amino acids. CDR3 DNA, as far as it was read: TGCAGTGCTAGCTCACCGACTAGCGGGGATACAGATACG. It codes for CSASSPTSGDTDT. The entire CDR3 protein reads CSASSPTSGDTDTQYF.

This clone was seen repeatedly, ten times or more. The part of the CDR3 DNA that was read is TGTGCCAGCAGCTGGCGAGGGACTAGTAGGTACGAG. Protein product: CASSWRGTSRYE. The whole CDR3 protein is CASSWRGTSRYEQYF. The chain carries TRBV28 and TRBJ2-7, with 8 bases fitting TRBD2. The read stops 3 residues short of the end of the CDR3; the missing end is completed from the germline J gene. The ends lost 6 bases at V and 4 bases at J; junction bases unmatched: 11. The CDR3 loop spans 15 amino acids. Germline V gene data show CDR1 as MDHEN and CDR2 as SYDVKM.

In its sample, this clone was seen many times. The CDR3 end lies 3 residues beyond the end of the read and is filled in from the germline J gene. V usage is TRBV5-1 and J usage is TRBJ2-3; 7 nucleotides match TRBD2. Germline V CDR1 and CDR2: SGHRS, YFSETQ. This CDR3 contains 15 residues. The V gene end was trimmed by 1 base and the J gene end by 5 bases; junction bases not matched to a gene: 7. Here the CDR3 reads CASSLRAGARDTQYF. Partial CDR3 DNA: TGCGCCAGCAGCTTGAGGGCGGGAGCGCGAGATACG.

The table lists this clone with many counts. The CDR3 is cut off 3 residues early in the read; its end comes from the germline J gene. This chain links TRBV20-1 with TRBJ1-2; tentatively, D is TRBD1 (5 bases). The CDR3 sequence is 11 residues long. Germline CDR1 reads DFQATT; CDR2 reads SNEGSKA (reference sequence). CDR3 in amino acids: CSARGQLSYTF. The CDR3 DNA, read in part, is TGCAGTGCTAGAGGACAGCTTAGC.

This clone was seen many times. The DNA ends 3 residues before the CDR3 does, and the rest of the CDR3 is filled in from the germline J gene. The rearrangement joins TRBV18 to TRBJ2-7; 8 positions match TRBD1. V trimming: 4 bases; J trimming: 4 bases; junction bases outside the gene matches: 3. The CDR3 extends over 13 amino acids. CDR1 and CDR2 (germline): KGHSH, LQKENI. The CDR3 protein is CASSQDRVYEQYF. CDR3 DNA (partial): TGTGCCAGCTCACAGGACAGGGTGTACGAG.

This clone was picked up many times. The read ends 3 residues before the CDR3 terminus; that terminus is restored from the germline J gene. The chain combines TRBV19 with TRBJ2-2; 7 bases line up with TRBD1. This CDR3 is built from 15 residues. The trim removed 5 bases at V and 4 bases at J, leaving 7 bases unmatched. CDR1 is LNHDA and CDR2 is SQIVND in the germline V gene (reference sequence). The CDR3 loop reads CASSWLQGSTGELFF. CDR3 DNA, as far as it was read: TGTGCCAGTAGTTGGTTACAGGGGAGCACCGGGGAG.